Detailed here is one T cell receptor beta chain. Its specificity is unknown. More than 250,000 cells per CD8+ T cell subset were flow-sorted in triplicate. cDNA libraries for TRB were generated by 5' RACE incorporating UMI labels. From its re-call of the 5' RACE reads, TCRdb lists each CDR3 protein once, without DNA. The listing records 100,000 to 150,000 distinct CDR3 sequences. This sample stems from a study of CXCR3-negative and CXCR3-positive naive CD8 T cells. Study-level background: Libraries each contributed about 1.5 +/- 0.3 million TRB reads, for around 130 million in total. General study results and limits: Naive CXCR3-positive cells had TRB CDR3s more hydrophobic than those of CXCR3-negative naive cells.

CDR1 is DFQATT, CDR2 SNEGSKA, per germline (reference sequence). There are 16 residues in the CDR3. The genes are TRBV20-1 and TRBJ1-2; the D call from TCRdb, TRBD1, cannot be confirmed without DNA. The source is a human donor in good health. Some clones in this sample may be carry-over from other donors' samples. The source material was naive CXCR3- CD8+ T cells from blood. Subset of the sample: CD45RO-CCR7+CD27+CD95- naive CD8+ T cells lacking CXCR3 (TNR3-). The CDR3 is CSATLMDRQGDYGYTF.